These 20 T cell receptor beta chains were sequenced from one sample in a study of early stage breast cancer tumors. Repertoires were generated with immunoSEQ multiplex PCR, while TCRdb's copy carries only in-frame clones and drops some. The sample has around 50,000 clones; about 80% are singletons. Sequencing was carried out using blood. These TCRs come from a person aged 50-59 years with breast cancer.

This sequence joins TRBV28 and TRBJ2-3; D is perhaps TRBD2 (7 bases). CDR1 and CDR2 (germline): MDHEN, SYDVKM. The V end was cut by 3 bases, the J end by 2 bases, with 15 bases between. This CDR3 spans 16 amino acids. DNA of the CDR3: TGTGCCAGCAGTTTGGTCGGGCGGGGGCCCACAGATACGCAGTATTTT. It codes for CASSLVGRGPTDTQYF. The whole variable domain, remainder taken from reference TRBV28 and TRBJ2-3, is DVKVTQSSRYLVKRTGEKVFLECVQDMDHENMFWYRQDPGLGLRLIYFSYDVKMKEKGDIPEGYSVSREKKERFSLILESASTNQTSMYLCASSLVGRGPTDTQYFGPGTRLTVL.

J is TRBJ1-2 and V is TRBV21-1; TRBD1, the table's D call, was not compared with the DNA. TRBV21-1 constitutes a pseudogene. The CDR3 length is 15 residues. The CDR3 sequence: CASSVQQGFGYGYTF. The CDR3 bases are TGTGCCAGCAGCGTACAGCAGGGATTTGGCTATGGCTACACCTTC.

The genes are TRBV10-3 and TRBJ1-5; D not certain. This CDR3 comprises 15 residues. The germline V gene has CDR1 ENHRY and CDR2 SYGVKD. Trimming took off 8 bases at V and 3 bases at J, with 17 bases between the two ends. Written as DNA, the CDR3 is TGTGCCATCGGGGTGGGCCTTGGGGACAATCAGCCCCAGCATTTT. Amino acid sequence: CAIGVGLGDNQPQHF.

The genes are TRBV5-1 and TRBJ2-1; 10 nucleotides match TRBD2. V shed 3 bases, J shed 1 base, and the junction held 10 bases outside the gene matches. The CDR3 totals 18 residues. From germline, CDR1 is SGHRS and CDR2 YFSETQ. Here the CDR3 DNA reads TGCGCCAGCAGCTCCCTAGCGGGGGCCCCTAAATCCTACAATGAGCAGTTCTTC. It codes for CASSSLAGAPKSYNEQFF.

V usage is TRBV11-2 and J usage is TRBJ2-7, with 9 nucleotides matching TRBD2. The CDR3 length is 15 residues. CDR1 is SGHAT, CDR2 FQNNGV, per germline. V shed 2 bases, J shed 4 bases, and the junction held 6 bases outside the gene matches. Here the CDR3 reads CASSLLAGRRYEQYF. For the CDR3, the DNA is TGTGCCAGCAGCTTACTAGCGGGGCGACGATACGAGCAGTACTTC.

The chain employs TRBV9 and TRBJ1-2; 9 bases are a match to TRBD1. This CDR3 comprises 14 residues. Germline assignment: CDR1 SGDLS and CDR2 YYNGEE. The ends lost 2 bases at V and 7 bases at J; junction bases unmatched: 6. The DNA of the CDR3 is TGTGCCAGCAGCGTTAATACAGGGGGCTCTGGCTACACCTTC. Translating it yields CASSVNTGGSGYTF.

This clone appeared a single time. The rearrangement uses TRBV5-1 and TRBJ2-2; TRBD1 matches 8 bases. With V trimmed by 4 bases and J by 0 bases, 8 bases remained unmatched. The germline V gene has CDR1 SGHRS and CDR2 YFSETQ. This CDR3 contains 17 residues. CDR3: CASSLLWTGTNTGELFF. CDR3 DNA sequence: TGCGCCAGCAGCCTCCTATGGACAGGGACGAACACCGGGGAGCTGTTTTTT.

The sample holds one count of this clone. The rearrangement links TRBV7-2 to TRBJ2-2; D assignment may be TRBD1 or TRBD2 (5 bases each). With 4 bases removed from V and 5 bases from J, the gap between germline ends came to 8 bases. In germline, CDR1 is SGHTA, CDR2 FQGNSA. This CDR3 is 13 amino acids long. CDR3 sequence reads: CASSWGYTGELFF. CDR3 DNA: TGTGCCAGCAGCTGGGGGTATACCGGGGAGCTGTTTTTT.

The CDR3 nucleotides are TGTGCCAGCAGCTTACCCATCCGGGACAGGCCCTCACCCCTCCACTTT. Encoded protein: CASSLPIRDRPSPLHF. The rearrangement uses TRBV11-2 and TRBJ1-6; 8 nucleotides align to TRBD1. J gave up 10 bases and V 2 bases, and 10 bases lay outside the gene matches. Germline V gives CDR1 SGHAT, CDR2 FQNNGV. CDR3 size: 16 residues. Supplemented by reference TRBV11-2 and TRBJ1-6, the full variable domain reads EAGVAQSPRYKIIEKRQSVAFWCNPISGHATLYWYQQILGQGPKLLIQFQNNGVVDDSQLPKDRFSAERLKGVDSTLKIQPAKLEDSAVYLCASSLPIRDRPSPLHFGNGTRLTVT.

In its sample, this clone was seen once. The rearrangement links TRBV7-2 to TRBJ2-3, with 9 bases fitting TRBD1. Germline trimming cut 6 bases from V and 5 bases from J; bases unmatched to any gene: 6. CDR1 is SGHTA and CDR2 is FQGNSA in the germline V gene. The CDR3 sequence is 14 residues long. CDR3 sequence reads: CASRDTGGRDTQYF. CDR3 nucleotides: TGTGCCAGCAGAGATACAGGGGGCAGAGATACGCAGTATTTT.

As for this clone: This sample also contains other DNA sequences that code for the same CDR3. The rearrangement uses TRBV7-9 and TRBJ1-1; D might be TRBD1 (6 bases). CDR1 and CDR2 from the germline V gene are SEHNR and FQNEAQ (reference sequence). This CDR3 comprises 14 residues. Trimming shortened V by 1 base and J by 0 bases, and 6 bases separated the two germline ends. The CDR3 here is CASSLGGLNTEAFF. The CDR3 DNA reads as TGTGCCAGCAGCTTAGGGGGGCTGAACACTGAAGCTTTCTTT.

V usage is TRBV5-1 and J usage is TRBJ2-2, with 10 bases identical to TRBD2. The V and J ends lost 5 bases and 7 bases, in that order; junction bases with no gene match: 5. Germline-derived CDR1 and CDR2 are SGHRS and YFSETQ. CDR3 length: 14 amino acids. The CDR3 loop reads CASRAGGDGGELFF. CDR3 nucleotides: TGCGCCAGCAGAGCGGGGGGGGACGGCGGGGAGCTGTTTTTT.

The V and J genes are TRBV28 and TRBJ2-7; TRBD2 might be the D (5 bases). The length of the CDR3 is 14 residues. V was clipped by 7 bases and J by 0 bases, with 13 bases between them. Germline values: CDR1 MDHEN, CDR2 SYDVKM. CDR3 protein: CASTVGLGSYEQYF. The CDR3 bases are TGTGCCAGCACGGTAGGACTTGGCTCCTACGAGCAGTACTTC.

The DNA for the CDR3 is TGCAGCTCCCAGACAGGGGAGGGCTATGGCTACACCTTC. It specifies CSSQTGEGYGYTF. The J gene is TRBJ1-2, the V gene TRBV29-1; TRBD1 matches at 8 bases. CDR1 and CDR2 from the germline V gene are SQVTM and ANQGSEA. V trimming: 8 bases; J trimming: 4 bases; junction bases outside the gene matches: 9. This CDR3 spans 13 amino acids.

This clone was seen a handful of times. The CDR3 spells CASSYSLRELGEQYF. DNA of the CDR3: TGTGCCAGCAGTTACTCCTTGCGGGAGTTGGGGGAGCAGTACTTC. The genes are TRBV6-6 and TRBJ2-7, with 7 bases identical to TRBD2. Per germline, CDR1 MNHNY and CDR2 SVGAGI (reference sequence). Trimming at V came to 0 bases and at J to 7 bases, leaving 9 bases not matched to a gene. The CDR3 spans 15 residues.

This chain connects TRBV21-1 to TRBJ1-1; no check of the table's D call, TRBD1, against the DNA was made. TRBV21-1 has pseudogene status. The CDR3 is 14 residues long. CDR3 bases: TGTGCCAGCAGCCGGGACAGGGGGAACACTGAAGCTTTCTTT. Translating gives CASSRDRGNTEAFF.

This clone has only a few counts. Here the CDR3 DNA reads TGCGCCAGCAGTGCCGGGGTTAACTATGGCTACACCTTC. This encodes CASSAGVNYGYTF. The rearrangement joins TRBV10-1 to TRBJ1-2; unclear D gene. CDR3 length: 13 amino acids. Germline V lookup: CDR1 WNHNN, CDR2 SYGVQD (reference sequence). Trimming left V 4 bases short and J 1 base short, with 7 bases between.

V and J are TRBV12-5 and TRBJ2-1; D not certain. CDR1 is LGHNT, CDR2 FRNRAP, per germline. V lost 0 bases and J 9 bases, leaving 6 bases between the germline ends. The CDR3 extends over 12 amino acids. The CDR3: CASGLVLLEQFF. The CDR3 nucleotides read TGTGCTAGTGGTTTGGTACTGCTTGAGCAGTTCTTC.

The V and J genes are TRBV29-1 and TRBJ2-2, with 11 bases lining up with TRBD2. Germline values: CDR1 SQVTM, CDR2 ANQGSEA. After removal of 5 bases from V and 6 bases from J, the junction contained 11 bases not matched to a gene. The CDR3 has 16 amino acids. The CDR3 sequence is CSVLLAGGPGSGELFF. DNA for the CDR3: TGCAGCGTTTTGCTAGCGGGGGGCCCGGGCTCCGGGGAGCTGTTTTTT.

This chain's CDR3 is CASSLEGQSMNTEAFF. The CDR3 nucleotides read TGTGCCAGCAGCTTAGAGGGACAGAGCATGAACACTGAAGCTTTCTTT. The chain couples TRBV11-2 to TRBJ1-1; TRBD1 aligns across 7 bases. The CDR3 is 16 amino acids. After removal of 0 bases from V and 0 bases from J, the junction contained 4 bases not matched to a gene. The V gene's germline CDR1 is SGHAT and CDR2 FQNNGV.